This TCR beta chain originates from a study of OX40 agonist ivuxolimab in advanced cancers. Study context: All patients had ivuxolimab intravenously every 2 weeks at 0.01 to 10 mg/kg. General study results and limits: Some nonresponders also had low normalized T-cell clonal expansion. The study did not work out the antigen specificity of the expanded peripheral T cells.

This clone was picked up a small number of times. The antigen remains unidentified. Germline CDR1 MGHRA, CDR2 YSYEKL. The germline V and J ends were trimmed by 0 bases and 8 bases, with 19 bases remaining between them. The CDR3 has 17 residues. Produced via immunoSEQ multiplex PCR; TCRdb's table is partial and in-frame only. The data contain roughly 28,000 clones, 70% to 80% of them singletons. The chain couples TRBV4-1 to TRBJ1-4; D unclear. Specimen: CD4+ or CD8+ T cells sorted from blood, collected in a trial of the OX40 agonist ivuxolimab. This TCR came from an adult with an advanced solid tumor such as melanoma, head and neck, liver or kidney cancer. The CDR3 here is CASSQERITDGEEKLFF. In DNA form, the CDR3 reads TGCGCCAGCAGCCAAGAGAGAATTACAGACGGAGAGGAAAAACTGTTTTTT.